Listed below are T cell receptor beta chains from one sample, sequenced in a study of T cells in Graves' hyperthyroidism and ophthalmopathy. TCRdb passed the multiplex PCR reads through MiXCR, listing each CDR3 protein once. The sample contains about 200,000 distinct CDR3 sequences, around 18% of which appear only once. Material for sequencing was blood. These receptors came from a man aged 40-49 years with Graves' hyperthyroidism. CDR3s include the opening cysteine and the closing phenylalanine or tryptophan. Fields, in order: J gene, V gene, clone size, D gene, CDR3 DNA, CDR3 protein. A D gene is named only where the DNA matches it firmly. Not every row has a clone size; where given, it reads once, few, many or a size class.

j_call: TRBJ1-6; v_call: TRBV6-2/TRBV6-3; clone_size: many; d_call: NA; cdr3_nt: TGTGCCAGCAGTTACTCGGGACGGACGACAACTAATTCACCCCTCCACTTT; cdr3_aa: CASSYSGRTTTNSPLHF
j_call: TRBJ2-7; v_call: TRBV7-9; clone_size: many; d_call: NA; cdr3_nt: TGTGCCAGCACCGAGAAAACGGGCTACGAGCAGTACTTC; cdr3_aa: CASTEKTGYEQYF
j_call: TRBJ2-6; v_call: TRBV28; clone_size: NA; d_call: NA; cdr3_nt: TGTGCCAGTTCGACATCTGGGGCCAACGTCCTGACTTTC; cdr3_aa: CASSTSGANVLTF
j_call: TRBJ2-5; v_call: TRBV7-2; clone_size: few; d_call: NA; cdr3_nt: TGTGCCAGCAGCATGGGTCCGGGGGCCCAAGAGACCCAGTACTTC; cdr3_aa: CASSMGPGAQETQYF
j_call: TRBJ2-2; v_call: TRBV7-3; clone_size: many; d_call: NA; cdr3_nt: TGTGCCAGCAGGCGTGGAGTGGAAACCGGGGAGCTGTTTTTT; cdr3_aa: CASRRGVETGELFF
j_call: TRBJ2-7; v_call: TRBV2; clone_size: many; d_call: NA; cdr3_nt: TGTGCCAGCAGACGGGGCTCCGAGCAGTACTTC; cdr3_aa: CASRRGSEQYF
j_call: TRBJ1-2; v_call: TRBV12-3/TRBV12-4; clone_size: many; d_call: NA; cdr3_nt: TGTGCCAGCAGCACATCAAGGGATTTTAACTATGGCTACACCTTC; cdr3_aa: CASSTSRDFNYGYTF
j_call: TRBJ2-3; v_call: TRBV5-1; clone_size: many; d_call: TRBD2; cdr3_nt: TGCGCCAGCAGCTTGGACAAGACGGGAGGCCCAGATACGCAGTATTTT; cdr3_aa: CASSLDKTGGPDTQYF
j_call: TRBJ1-6; v_call: TRBV7-8; clone_size: many; d_call: NA; cdr3_nt: TGTGCCAGCAGCCCGAACCGACAGAACCATAATTCACCCCTCCACTTT; cdr3_aa: CASSPNRQNHNSPLHF
j_call: TRBJ1-3; v_call: TRBV18; clone_size: few; d_call: TRBD1; cdr3_nt: TGTGCCAGCTCACCACCGACAGGGTATGGAAACACCATATATTTT; cdr3_aa: CASSPPTGYGNTIYF
j_call: TRBJ1-5; v_call: TRBV20-1; clone_size: few; d_call: TRBD1; cdr3_nt: TGCAGTGCTAGCGGGACAGGGGGGCATCAGCCCCAGCATTTT; cdr3_aa: CSASGTGGHQPQHF
j_call: TRBJ2-7; v_call: TRBV20-1; clone_size: many; d_call: TRBD2; cdr3_nt: TGCAGTGCTAGAGATAGCGGGGGTCCGGACGAGCAGTACTTC; cdr3_aa: CSARDSGGPDEQYF
j_call: TRBJ2-5; v_call: TRBV3-1; clone_size: many; d_call: TRBD1; cdr3_nt: TGTGCCAGCAGCCAACGACAGGGGTGGGAGACCCAGTACTTC; cdr3_aa: CASSQRQGWETQYF
j_call: TRBJ2-5; v_call: TRBV5-1; clone_size: many; d_call: NA; cdr3_nt: TGCGCCAGCAGCTCCGGTTCTGACGGACGGACCCAGTACTTC; cdr3_aa: CASSSGSDGRTQYF
j_call: TRBJ2-7; v_call: TRBV7-2; clone_size: many; d_call: NA; cdr3_nt: TGTGCCAGCAGCCCCCGGGGTAGCATCTACGAGCAGTACTTC; cdr3_aa: CASSPRGSIYEQYF
j_call: TRBJ2-1; v_call: TRBV4-2; clone_size: few; d_call: NA; cdr3_nt: TGTGTCAGCAGCCAAGATAGCGAAACCGCGAACAATGAGCAGTTCTTC; cdr3_aa: CVSSQDSETANNEQFF
j_call: TRBJ2-7; v_call: TRBV9; clone_size: NA; d_call: NA; cdr3_nt: TGTGCCAGCAGCGTAGAGGCACAAGACTACGAGCAGTACTTC; cdr3_aa: CASSVEAQDYEQYF
j_call: TRBJ2-5; v_call: TRBV18; clone_size: NA; d_call: NA; cdr3_nt: TGTGCCAGCTCACCACTTCAGTACGGGGGTGAAGAGACCCAGTACTTC; cdr3_aa: CASSPLQYGGEETQYF
j_call: TRBJ1-1; v_call: TRBV20-1; clone_size: few; d_call: NA; cdr3_nt: TGCAGTGCTCGTCGGGGGAACACTGAAGCTTTCTTT; cdr3_aa: CSARRGNTEAFF
j_call: TRBJ2-3; v_call: TRBV24-1; clone_size: NA; d_call: NA; cdr3_nt: TGTGCCCCCAGTTCCTGGGATTCAGATACGCAGTATTTT; cdr3_aa: CAPSSWDSDTQYF
j_call: TRBJ1-3; v_call: TRBV30; clone_size: few; d_call: TRBD1; cdr3_nt: TGTGCCTGGAGTGGTTCAGGACAGGCTTTCTCTGGAAACACCATATATTTT; cdr3_aa: CAWSGSGQAFSGNTIYF
j_call: TRBJ2-5; v_call: TRBV28; clone_size: NA; d_call: TRBD1; cdr3_nt: TGTGCCAGCAGTCCAGGACAGGGAGGACGACAAGAGACCCAGTACTTC; cdr3_aa: CASSPGQGGRQETQYF
j_call: TRBJ2-7; v_call: TRBV27; clone_size: many; d_call: TRBD1; cdr3_nt: TGTGCCAGCAGTTTGTCACAGGGGACCGTATCCTACGAGCAGTACTTC; cdr3_aa: CASSLSQGTVSYEQYF
j_call: TRBJ1-1; v_call: TRBV7-2; clone_size: NA; d_call: NA; cdr3_nt: TGTGCCAGCAGCCTAGGGAATGGGGAAGCTTTCTTT; cdr3_aa: CASSLGNGEAFF
j_call: TRBJ2-6; v_call: TRBV7-2; clone_size: NA; d_call: NA; cdr3_nt: TGTGCCAGCAGCTTAAGATGGCGGACAAACTCTGGGGCCAACGTCCTGACTTTC; cdr3_aa: CASSLRWRTNSGANVLTF
j_call: TRBJ2-5; v_call: TRBV5-1; clone_size: many; d_call: NA; cdr3_nt: TGCGCCAGCAGCTTATTAGACTTCGGGGAGACCCAGTACTTC; cdr3_aa: CASSLLDFGETQYF
j_call: TRBJ2-1; v_call: TRBV11-2; clone_size: many; d_call: TRBD2; cdr3_nt: TGTGCCAGCAGCGATCTAGCGGCCGGTGCCCCCCGGTTCTTC; cdr3_aa: CASSDLAAGAPRFF
j_call: TRBJ2-1; v_call: TRBV7-3; clone_size: NA; d_call: TRBD2; cdr3_nt: TGTGCCAGCAGCTTAAGGGGAGCGGGAGAGGGTAATGAGCAGTTCTTC; cdr3_aa: CASSLRGAGEGNEQFF
j_call: TRBJ2-3; v_call: TRBV20-1; clone_size: NA; d_call: NA; cdr3_nt: TGCAGTGCTAGAGCGACGGTAGGTACGCAGTATTTT; cdr3_aa: CSARATVGTQYF
j_call: TRBJ1-2; v_call: TRBV7-9; clone_size: many; d_call: TRBD1; cdr3_nt: TGTGCCAGCAACTCCTACAGGGGGAACTATGGCTACACCTTC; cdr3_aa: CASNSYRGNYGYTF
j_call: TRBJ2-1; v_call: TRBV11-2; clone_size: NA; d_call: TRBD1; cdr3_nt: TGTGCCAGCAGCGCCACAGGGGGCCCCTACAATGAGCAGTTCTTC; cdr3_aa: CASSATGGPYNEQFF
j_call: TRBJ1-4; v_call: TRBV2; clone_size: many; d_call: NA; cdr3_nt: TGTGCCAGCAGTGAAGCGCGGAGGTCGGTAGAAATGAAACTGTTTTTT; cdr3_aa: CASSEARRSVEMKLFF
j_call: TRBJ2-2; v_call: TRBV12-3/TRBV12-4; clone_size: few; d_call: NA; cdr3_nt: TGTGCCAGCAGCCTGCATGGGACCGGGGAGCTGTTTTTT; cdr3_aa: CASSLHGTGELFF
j_call: TRBJ2-2; v_call: TRBV6-2/TRBV6-3; clone_size: many; d_call: NA; cdr3_nt: TGTGCCAGCAGCTGGGGGCAGAACACCGGGGAGCTGTTTTTT; cdr3_aa: CASSWGQNTGELFF
j_call: TRBJ2-1; v_call: TRBV5-1; clone_size: many; d_call: NA; cdr3_nt: TGCGCCAGCAGCTTACTACCAACAGGTAACAATGAGCAGTTCTTC; cdr3_aa: CASSLLPTGNNEQFF
j_call: TRBJ2-2; v_call: TRBV9; clone_size: NA; d_call: NA; cdr3_nt: TGTGCCAGCAAACGCCCGGGCGCGAACACCGGGGAGCTGTTTTTT; cdr3_aa: CASKRPGANTGELFF
j_call: TRBJ1-1; v_call: TRBV5-1; clone_size: many; d_call: NA; cdr3_nt: TGCGCCAGCAGCGCGGACAGAATGAACACTGAAGCTTTCTTT; cdr3_aa: CASSADRMNTEAFF
j_call: TRBJ2-7; v_call: TRBV6-2/TRBV6-3; clone_size: many; d_call: TRBD2; cdr3_nt: TGTGCCAGCAGTTACAGCGGGGGCTGGTACGAGCAGTACTTC; cdr3_aa: CASSYSGGWYEQYF
j_call: TRBJ1-5; v_call: TRBV18; clone_size: NA; d_call: NA; cdr3_nt: TGTGCCAGCTCACCACCCGTTATGGGGAGCAATCAGCCCCAGCATTTT; cdr3_aa: CASSPPVMGSNQPQHF
j_call: TRBJ1-6; v_call: TRBV4-3; clone_size: few; d_call: NA; cdr3_nt: TGCGCCAGCTCGGGACGGCTGAATTCACCCCTCCACTTT; cdr3_aa: CASSGRLNSPLHF